This T cell receptor (beta chain) was sequenced during a study of blood T cell repertoires in COVID-19. Study-wide context: T cells, B-cell-depleted T cells, or PBMCs supplied cDNA or gDNA.

How the authors handled the data: Amplification from reference gene primers served as the basis for estimated nucleated cell counts. Assay used: immunoSEQ multiplex PCR; TCRdb lists only in-frame clones, some missing. That table furnishes V, J and clone size, whereas the DNA furnished D and trimming. The sample contains more than 110,000 clones, 75% to 90% of which appear only once. Trimming removed 4 bases from V and 6 bases from J; junction bases left unmatched: 9. The germline CDR1 and CDR2 sequences are MNHEY and SVGEGT. The CDR3 extends over 16 amino acids. V and J are TRBV6-2 or TRBV6-3 and TRBJ2-3; 11 bases fit TRBD2. The TCR originated in a man between 60 and 75 years old with active or convalescent COVID-19. The sequenced material came from peripheral blood. The CDR3 sequence: CASSSDSGGARDTQYF. For the CDR3, the DNA is TGTGCCAGCAGTTCCGATAGCGGGGGGGCTCGGGATACGCAGTATTTT.